The next 30 T cell receptor beta chains were all read from a single sample in a study of cytomegalovirus exposure and HLA in healthy donors. The PCR had 60 Vbeta and 13 Jbeta primers. Repertoires were generated with immunoSEQ multiplex PCR, while TCRdb's copy carries only in-frame clones and drops some. The sample holds some 110,000 clones, over 65% seen once. Source material: PBMCs. These receptors were taken from a middle-aged man in good health and CMV-seropositive.

V gene TRBV18 combines with J gene TRBJ2-5; TRBD2 matches 8 bases. Trimming cost V 0 bases and J 6 bases; bases outside gene matches: 9. The CDR3 is made up of 16 amino acids. Germline V CDR1 and CDR2: KGHSH, LQKENI. As DNA, the CDR3 is TGTGCCAGCTCACCACCAGGAGCGGGAGATCTCAAGACCCAGTACTTC. Amino acids: CASSPPGAGDLKTQYF.

The CDR3, as DNA: TGTGCCTGGAGTGTCCGTGGACTCACTAACTATGGCTACACCTTC. Translation: CAWSVRGLTNYGYTF. The rearrangement links TRBV30 to TRBJ1-2; no firm D call. Germline CDR1 reads GTSNPN; CDR2 reads SVGIG (reference sequence). Trimming took off 0 bases at V and 0 bases at J, with 11 bases between the two ends. This CDR3 is built from 15 residues.

The chain is built from TRBV6-1 and TRBJ2-2; maybe TRBD2 (5 bases). Trimming stripped 0 bases from V and 5 bases from J, with 13 bases between. This CDR3 region has 16 residues. The germline V gene has CDR1 MNHNS and CDR2 SASEGT. The CDR3 spells CASSEAREAQTGELFF. In DNA form, the CDR3 reads TGTGCCAGCAGTGAAGCCCGGGAAGCTCAGACCGGGGAGCTGTTTTTT.

This clone was found a few times. The chain uses TRBV7-2 and TRBJ1-1; D gene unclear. This CDR3 contains 15 residues. CDR1 is SGHTA and CDR2 is FQGNSA in the germline V gene. Trimming removed 5 bases at V and 3 bases at J, with 16 bases between. The CDR3 sequence: CASSPTSGVDTEAFF. The CDR3, as DNA: TGTGCCAGCAGCCCCACCTCCGGGGTGGACACTGAAGCTTTCTTT. Supplemented by reference TRBV7-2 and TRBJ1-1, the full variable domain reads GAGVSQSPSNKVTEKGKDVELRCDPISGHTALYWYRQSLGQGLEFLIYFQGNSAPDKSGLPSDRFSAERTGGSVSTLTIQRTQQEDSAVYLCASSPTSGVDTEAFFGQGTRLTVV.

The chain recombines TRBV2 with TRBJ1-2; D might be TRBD1 (5 bases). Per germline, CDR1 SNHLY and CDR2 FYNNEI. This CDR3 is 15 amino acids long. Trimming removed 6 bases from V and 2 bases from J, with 16 bases in between. The CDR3 loop is CASSLDNRGNYGYTF. CDR3 nucleotides: TGTGCCAGCAGCCTTGACAATCGGGGGAACTATGGCTACACCTTC.

The chain links TRBV6-1 to TRBJ2-3; D is unclear. Per the germline V gene, CDR1 is MNHNS and CDR2 is SASEGT. The V gene lost 3 bases and the J gene lost 1 base, with 11 bases spanning the gap. CDR3 length equals 15 residues. The CDR3 nucleotides are TGTGCCAGCAGTGAGAGGCTAGTAGGCACAGATACGCAGTATTTT. The encoded protein is CASSERLVGTDTQYF.

The V call is TRBV6-1, the J call TRBJ1-2; weak D call: TRBD1 (6 bases). This CDR3 region has 13 residues. V was pared by 6 bases and J by 4 bases, with 12 bases between. Germline values: CDR1 MNHNS, CDR2 SASEGT. For the CDR3, the DNA is TGTGCCAGCAGACTACAGGGCCGCTATGGCTACACCTTC. Translation: CASRLQGRYGYTF.

The chain is built from TRBV27 and TRBJ1-1, with 8 bases matching TRBD1. The V gene end was trimmed by 6 bases and the J gene end by 3 bases; junction bases not matched to a gene: 6. CDR3 length: 14 amino acids. CDR1 MNHEY and CDR2 SMNVEV come from the germline V gene (reference sequence). Here the CDR3 DNA reads TGTGCCAGCAGGATCCAGGGGGCTGACACTGAAGCTTTCTTT. Protein: CASRIQGADTEAFF.

The chain recombines TRBV15 with TRBJ2-5, with 7 bases identical to TRBD2. Germline-derived CDR1 and CDR2 are LNHNV and YYDKDF (reference sequence). The CDR3 extends over 16 amino acids. V lost 4 bases to trimming and J lost 7 bases; unmatched junction nucleotides: 15. The CDR3 DNA sequence: TGTGCCACCAGCATGGAAGGGCGGGGGATTACGGGGACCCAGTACTTC. This encodes CATSMEGRGITGTQYF. The full variable domain, completed using reference TRBV15 and TRBJ2-5, is DAMVIQNPRYQVTQFGKPVTLSCSQTLNHNVMYWYQQKSSQAPKLLFHYYDKDFNNEADTPDNFQSRRPNTSFCFLDIRSPGLGDTAMYLCATSMEGRGITGTQYFGPGTRLLVL.

Remarks on this clone: One end of the junction varies from germline; a read error may be responsible. This specimen includes other DNA sequences encoding the same CDR3. The chain uses TRBV28 and TRBJ1-1; unclear D gene. This CDR3 has 12 residues. Germline values: CDR1 MDHEN, CDR2 SYDVKM. CDR3 sequence (DNA): TGTGCTAGCAGTTTTATGTACACTGAAGCTTTCTTT. Its translation: CASSFMYTEAFF.

The V call is TRBV30, the J call TRBJ2-3; the match to TRBD2 covers 11 bases. Germline V lookup: CDR1 GTSNPN, CDR2 SVGIG (reference sequence). The length of the CDR3 is 15 residues. J gave up 7 bases and V 1 base, and 7 bases lay outside the gene matches. The CDR3 reads CAWSDLAGGPYTQYF. The DNA of the CDR3 is TGTGCCTGGAGTGATTTAGCGGGAGGGCCTTATACGCAGTATTTT.

The table lists this clone with a count of one. Different DNA sequences within this sample yield the same CDR3. J is TRBJ1-5 and V is TRBV4-1; unclear D gene. V was cut by 0 bases and J by 7 bases, with 7 bases left in between. The germline V gene encodes CDR1 MGHRA and CDR2 YSYEKL. This CDR3 has 13 residues. CDR3 nucleotides: TGCGCCAGCAGCCAAGATCCGGGGCAGCCCCAGCATTTT. Translated: CASSQDPGQPQHF.

The V call is TRBV29-1, the J call TRBJ1-1, with 9 bases that match TRBD1. The CDR3 loop spans 14 amino acids. The junction had 12 bases not matched to a gene; V was cut back by 8 bases and J by 5 bases. CDR1 and CDR2 from the germline V gene are SQVTM and ANQGSEA. CDR3 region: CSITFYRGRTEAFF. CDR3 DNA sequence: TGCAGCATCACCTTTTACAGGGGGCGGACTGAAGCTTTCTTT.

The gene calls are TRBV28 and TRBJ2-7; 13 nucleotides line up with TRBD2. Losses at the gene ends were 6 bases for V and 3 bases for J; bases not matched to a gene: 2. CDR1 is MDHEN and CDR2 is SYDVKM in the germline V gene. The CDR3 contains 14 residues. CDR3 region: CASSRLAGGYEQYF. CDR3 nucleotide sequence: TGTGCCAGCAGCCGACTAGCGGGAGGCTACGAGCAGTACTTC.

This clone was observed a single time. The J gene is TRBJ2-5, the V gene TRBV11-3; tentative D call: TRBD2 (6 bases). The germline gives CDR1 SGHNT, CDR2 YENEEA. The CDR3 runs to 17 residues. Trimming stripped 3 bases from V and 0 bases from J, with 17 bases between. The DNA for the CDR3 is TGTGCCAGCAGCTTCCGAAGGGGACTCCCGGACCAAGAGACCCAGTACTTC. This encodes CASSFRRGLPDQETQYF.

As concerns this clone: The same CDR3 is also encoded by other DNA sequences in this sample. The chain's CDR3 is CASSQEASGRYNEQFF. As DNA, the CDR3 is TGTGCCAGCAGCCAAGAAGCAAGCGGGAGATACAATGAGCAGTTCTTC. The chain uses TRBV4-2 and TRBJ2-1; TRBD2 matches 8 bases. Looked up from germline, CDR1 is LGHNA and CDR2 is YNFKEQ. The CDR3 is 16 residues long. Unmatched junction bases numbered 5, after V lost 0 bases and J lost 4 bases.

V is TRBV7-8 and J is TRBJ2-1, with D possibly matching TRBD1 (6 bases). The CDR3 length is 13 residues. CDR1 and CDR2 (germline): SGHVS, FQNEAQ. V gave up 7 bases and J gave up 6 bases, with 13 bases separating them. The CDR3 here is CASKPRGGNEQFF. Written as DNA, the CDR3 is TGTGCCAGCAAGCCCAGGGGTGGCAATGAGCAGTTCTTC.

The V gene is TRBV5-6, the J gene TRBJ2-1; 9 bases map to TRBD1. The CDR3 has 11 residues. The ends lost 7 bases at V and 10 bases at J; junction bases unmatched: 3. In germline, CDR1 is SGHDT, CDR2 YYEEEE. As DNA, the CDR3 is TGTGCCAGCCACGACAGGGGGGAGCAGTTCTTC. This gives the protein CASHDRGEQFF.

V usage is TRBV29-1 and J usage is TRBJ2-7, with 10 bases aligning to TRBD1. CDR3 length equals 14 residues. Germline V gives CDR1 SQVTM, CDR2 ANQGSEA. V trimming: 3 bases; J trimming: 5 bases; junction bases outside the gene matches: 7. DNA of the CDR3: TGCAGCGTTGAGGGGACAGGGGTCGTCGACGAGCAGTACTTC. This sequence encodes CSVEGTGVVDEQYF.

The genes are TRBV28 and TRBJ2-7; 7 bases fit TRBD1. Germline CDR1 and CDR2: MDHEN and SYDVKM. With 7 bases clipped from V and 3 bases from J, the junction kept 12 bases outside the gene matches. The CDR3 contains 15 residues. The chain's CDR3 is CASTPPGQLFYEQYF. CDR3 sequence (DNA): TGTGCCAGCACCCCCCCGGGACAGCTTTTCTACGAGCAGTACTTC.

Only a few counts were recorded for this clone. The rearrangement uses TRBV28 and TRBJ2-7; a possible D gene is TRBD2 (6 bases). Germline CDR1 reads MDHEN; CDR2 reads SYDVKM. CDR3 size: 14 residues. The ends were cut back, 5 bases at V and 2 bases at J, with 13 bases in the middle. The CDR3 here is CASSAPGGTYEQYF. The CDR3 coding sequence is TGTGCCAGCAGTGCCCCCGGGGGTACCTACGAGCAGTACTTC.

V is TRBV19 and J is TRBJ2-7; D is unclear. Germline V CDR1 and CDR2: LNHDA, SQIVND (reference sequence). The CDR3 loop spans 14 amino acids. Trimming left V 5 bases short and J 0 bases short, with 11 bases between. CDR3 amino acids: CASSVSTGSYEQYF. The DNA of the CDR3 is TGTGCCAGTAGTGTCTCCACGGGCTCCTACGAGCAGTACTTC.

The gene calls are TRBV18 and TRBJ2-1; 8 bases are shared with TRBD1. Trimming cost V 4 bases and J 5 bases; bases outside gene matches: 4. This CDR3 spans 14 amino acids. Germline V gives CDR1 KGHSH, CDR2 LQKENI. The CDR3 sequence is CASSRTGSHNEQFF. The CDR3 region has the DNA TGTGCCAGCTCACGGACAGGGTCCCACAATGAGCAGTTCTTC.

The chain recombines TRBV9 with TRBJ2-7; 8 positions match TRBD2. The CDR3 consists of 15 residues. Germline-derived CDR1 and CDR2 are SGDLS and YYNGEE. Germline trimming cut 3 bases from V and 1 base from J; bases unmatched to any gene: 6. The CDR3 reads CASSAGLASSYEQYF. CDR3 DNA: TGTGCCAGCAGCGCAGGACTAGCCAGTTCCTACGAGCAGTACTTC.

The rearrangement links TRBV25-1 to TRBJ1-6, with D possibly matching TRBD1 (5 bases). Deletions cut 4 bases from V and 10 bases from J, with 14 bases between. Germline V gene data show CDR1 as MGHDK and CDR2 as SYGVNS. The CDR3 is 14 residues long. The CDR3 loop is CASSVTGDDSPLHF. CDR3 DNA: TGTGCCAGCAGTGTTACAGGTGATGACTCACCCCTCCACTTT.

This chain joins TRBV28 and TRBJ2-3; maybe TRBD2 (5 bases). This CDR3 spans 13 amino acids. Germline CDR1 and CDR2: MDHEN and SYDVKM. V was clipped by 2 bases and J by 4 bases, with 7 bases between them. In nucleotides, the CDR3 is TGTGCCAGCAGTTTAGCGGGTCCAGATACGCAGTATTTT. Protein product: CASSLAGPDTQYF.

V gene TRBV27 combines with J gene TRBJ1-6; TRBD1 aligns across 9 bases. V was pared by 7 bases and J by 7 bases, with 5 bases of the junction left unmatched. Per the germline V gene, CDR1 is MNHEY and CDR2 is SMNVEV (reference sequence). This CDR3 comprises 14 residues. The CDR3 loop reads CASTRQGVNSPLHF. The CDR3 DNA reads as TGTGCCAGCACCCGACAGGGGGTAAATTCACCCCTCCACTTT.

The chain couples TRBV7-2 to TRBJ1-2; D possibly corresponds to TRBD1 (6 bases). V was shortened by 5 bases and J by 0 bases, with 13 bases between the two germline ends. The CDR3 sequence is 15 residues long. CDR1 and CDR2 (germline): SGHTA, FQGNSA. The CDR3 region is CASSEGGGTNYGYTF. The CDR3 DNA follows: TGTGCCAGCAGCGAAGGGGGGGGAACTAACTATGGCTACACCTTC.

The V gene is TRBV6-5, the J gene TRBJ1-1; 8 nucleotides align to TRBD1. Losses at the gene ends were 5 bases for V and 8 bases for J; bases not matched to a gene: 10. Germline-derived CDR1 and CDR2 are MNHEY and SVGAGI. The CDR3 is 14 residues long. As DNA, the CDR3 is TGTGCCAGCAGTAACACAGGGGGGGCCAACGAAGCTTTCTTT. This translates into CASSNTGGANEAFF.

The gene calls are TRBV5-6 and TRBJ2-5, with a possible D match to TRBD2 (6 bases). CDR3 length: 16 amino acids. V lost 1 base and J 1 base, leaving 14 bases between the germline ends. Germline CDR1 SGHDT, CDR2 YYEEEE. CDR3 sequence (DNA): TGTGCCAGCAGCTTGAGGTATGCTAGCGTCCAAGAGACCCAGTACTTC. Its protein is CASSLRYASVQETQYF.